This T cell receptor beta chain appears in the sequencing data of a study of CD8 T cells in ankylosing spondylitis. TCRdb re-analysed the 5' RACE reads in MiXCR, keeping a single row per CDR3 protein. The sample has a few hundred thousand distinct CDR3 sequences; over 9.5% are singletons. This clonotype occurred many times. Its specificity is unknown. Study-level results: Several highly homologous variants made up a TCR beta motif that seemed to typify ankylosing spondylitis blood. Matched ankylosing spondylitis synovial fluid reportedly contained a significantly enriched population of disease-linked clones.

Sample: blood, either unsorted or a sorted T cell fraction (not recorded which). The clonotype originates from a male donor with ankylosing spondylitis or in good health (not recorded which).

The DNA of the CDR3 is TGTGCCAGCAGCTTAGTAGGTGGTGAGCAGTTCTTC. This sequence encodes CASSLVGGEQFF. This rearrangement joins TRBV7-2 to TRBJ2-1; D is ambiguous. Trimming removed 1 base from V and 9 bases from J, with 7 bases in between. In germline, CDR1 is SGHTA, CDR2 FQGNSA. The CDR3 extends over 12 amino acids.